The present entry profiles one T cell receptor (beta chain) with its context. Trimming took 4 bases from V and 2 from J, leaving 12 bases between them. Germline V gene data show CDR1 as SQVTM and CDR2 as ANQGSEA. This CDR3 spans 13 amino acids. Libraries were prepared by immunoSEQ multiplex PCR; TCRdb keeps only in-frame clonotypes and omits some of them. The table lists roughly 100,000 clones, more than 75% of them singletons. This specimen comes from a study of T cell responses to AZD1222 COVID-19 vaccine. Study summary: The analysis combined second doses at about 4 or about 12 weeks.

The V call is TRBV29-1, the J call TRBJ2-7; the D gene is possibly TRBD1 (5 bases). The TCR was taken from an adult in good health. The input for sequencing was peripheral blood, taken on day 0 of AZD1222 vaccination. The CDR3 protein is CSVAVTETYEQYF. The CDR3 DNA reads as TGCAGCGTTGCAGTGACAGAGACCTACGAGCAGTACTTC.